This TCR beta chain was retrieved from a study of blood T cell repertoires in COVID-19. Study overall: Material from acute and convalescent COVID-19 was sourced from the United States, Italy and Spain.

Original handling: Amplification from reference gene primers served as the basis for estimated nucleated cell counts. The method was immunoSEQ multiplex PCR; TCRdb's version includes in-frame clones alone and lacks a portion of them. D and trimming were read from the DNA, whereas the V and J calls and clone size are those reported in that table. The sample includes over 60,000 clones, roughly 81% of them seen just once. In germline, CDR1 is DFQATT, CDR2 SNEGSKA (reference sequence). The V end lost 3 bases, the J end lost 8 bases, and 8 bases lay between the germline ends. The length of the CDR3 is 12 residues.

The sequence was obtained from a human donor in a cohort sampled during active COVID-19. This chain connects TRBV20-1 to TRBJ1-6; no clear D. Sequenced input: peripheral blood. CDR3 in amino acids: CSASPPDSPLHF. The CDR3 region has the DNA TGCAGTGCTAGTCCCCCAGATTCACCCCTCCACTTT.